This T cell receptor (beta chain) was captured in a study of blood T cell repertoires in COVID-19 (dated by TCRdb to between 2020 and 2021). Looking at the study overall: Samples from collaborators originated in the United States, Italy and Spain and spanned both the acute and convalescent phases of COVID-19. The material from the prospective study consisted of cDNA or gDNA derived from T cells, B-cell-depleted T cells, or PBMCs. Deeply sampled blood TCRbeta repertoires from subjects exposed to, actively infected with, or recovered from COVID-19 were included in the dataset. The repertoires were released in a freely available public database meant as a resource for research on the immune response to SARS-CoV-2. Samples came from the ongoing ImmuneRACE study (first 160 participants) plus 1,254 subjects from 6 global collaborators. Nearly every sample came with metadata listing a de-identified subject ID, COVID-19 status, age in years and sex. Where HLA class I and class II types were available, the types were taken from metadata supplied by the sample provider, not from assay-based typing.

The collaborating institutions used their own protocols to collect whole blood in K2EDTA tubes. For TCRbeta analysis, collaborators shipped samples as frozen whole blood, isolated PBMCs, or DNA extracted from either of those sample types. TCRbeta CDR3 regions were amplified from genomic DNA using the immunoSEQ Assay, a bias-controlled multiplex PCR. Turning to the authors' computational methods: Nucleated cell counts per sample were estimated from amplification of reference gene primers within the assay. To quantify the absolute abundance of each unique TCRbeta CDR3 rearrangement, sequence reads were collapsed and filtered. Productive Simpson clonality was computed per sample as the square root of Simpson's diversity index over productive rearrangements. Drawn from immuneACCESS, this table holds only the in-frame rearrangements with V and J called that TCRdb kept. Clones are partly lost; checked studies trace under half to an unresolved V gene and leave the rest unexplained. From that table come the V and J calls and clone size; the DNA was used to work out D and trimming. The sample profile shows 100,000 or so clones; about nine tenths of them were found once. 0.85% to 1% of the sample comes from the top ten.

Broad study findings and their caveats: The quantity of clinical and demographic metadata differed by source and by participant and was supplied without curation.

Turning to this clone: Its cognate antigen has yet to be identified. Within one base of it there is no much larger clone, and no base qualities were kept.

Based on the germline V gene, the CDR1 and CDR2 sequences are KGHDR and SFDVKD. The CDR3 spans 17 residues, from the cysteine through the phenylalanine. The sequence is cut down to CDR3 DNA, 51 bases in frame from base 1. Germline trimming: 3 bases from V, 5 bases from J; junction bases outside gene matches: 11. The clonotype was recovered from a man aged 55-75 years with acute or convalescent COVID-19. The chain couples TRBV24-1 to TRBJ2-3, with 9 bases aligning to TRBD1. Sequencing used peripheral blood. In nucleotides, the sequence is TGTGCCACCAGTGATCGCAACAGGGGGCCCAGGGGAGATACGCAGTATTTT. The resulting protein is CATSDRNRGPRGDTQYF.